This T cell receptor (beta chain) was identified in a study of blood T cells in healthy people across ages. Study background: Through template switching, about one barcoded beta molecule was captured per two T cells, as measured in model experiments.

To note about this clonotype: No antigen is known for it.

Notes on the study in general: Measured against age, TCR beta diversity per million T cells decreased in a roughly linear manner.

The V gene's germline CDR1 is SNHLY and CDR2 FYNNEI. The CDR3 runs 11 residues. The total RNA that was extracted per sample amounted to at least 5.5 micrograms. A J-beta primer mix and a sample-barcoded 5' primer were used in a second PCR of roughly 6 to 12 cycles. Each single sample gave us at least 3 million CDR3-containing paired-end reads. TCRdb reanalysed the 5' RACE reads using MiXCR and keeps one entry per CDR3 protein. In the table there are under 2,000,000 distinct CDR3 sequences, just under 50% of which are singletons. The receptor's source is a woman aged 40 to 50 in good health. The V gene is TRBV2, the J gene TRBJ1-1; 7 bases are shared with TRBD1. Specimen: blood. This CDR3 is CATEGAAEAFF. CDR3 nucleotide sequence: TGTGCAACAGAGGGGGCTGCTGAAGCTTTCTTT.